The rows below give T cell receptor beta chains drawn from one sample of a study of sequential checkpoint blockade in melanoma. The repertoire was sequenced with immunoSEQ multiplex PCR; TCRdb's copy has only in-frame clones and lacks some. The profile covers 4,000 or so clones, with approximately 25% appearing a single time and approximately 13% taken by the ten largest. Specimen: tumor tissue (inferred from file names), collected from a patient given nivolumab and ipilimumab in sequence. The receptors here all came from a human donor with melanoma. The conserved cysteine and the conserved F or W are not part of the CDR3 here. Fields, in order: V gene, CDR3 protein.

V gene: TRBV9
CDR3 protein: ASSLYSGGGTTDTQY

V gene: TRBV5-1
CDR3 protein: ASSSGVLGREYGYT

V gene: TRBV6-8
CDR3 protein: ASSYPIGGLGFMDEQF

V gene: TRBV5-1
CDR3 protein: ASSSRGQNTGELF

V gene: TRBV18
CDR3 protein: ASSPPSTGVSYGYT

V gene: TRBV11-3
CDR3 protein: ASSLLHGLYEQY

V gene: TRBV12-5
CDR3 protein: ASTSGTSGTDTQY

V gene: TRBV6-8
CDR3 protein: ASSLATDTGELF

V gene: TRBV9
CDR3 protein: ASSVGGSNEKLF

V gene: TRBV11-3
CDR3 protein: ASSLDGGNQPQH

V gene: TRBV29-1
CDR3 protein: SFREVGGDTQY

V gene: TRBV23-1
CDR3 protein: ASSFSQSSEAF

V gene: TRBV25-1
CDR3 protein: ASSEFYYNSGNTIY

V gene: TRBV11-3
CDR3 protein: ASSPVAREGNEKLF

V gene: TRBV6-8
CDR3 protein: ASSVGLADNNEQF

V gene: TRBV19
CDR3 protein: ASSILPGMAQH

V gene: TRBV11-3
CDR3 protein: ASSARTSGGIRSSLY

V gene: TRBV6-1
CDR3 protein: ASSEVGDNRGQPQH

V gene: TRBV11-3
CDR3 protein: ASSEGLAGGFTDTQY

V gene: TRBV9
CDR3 protein: ASSAGLTKSTQY